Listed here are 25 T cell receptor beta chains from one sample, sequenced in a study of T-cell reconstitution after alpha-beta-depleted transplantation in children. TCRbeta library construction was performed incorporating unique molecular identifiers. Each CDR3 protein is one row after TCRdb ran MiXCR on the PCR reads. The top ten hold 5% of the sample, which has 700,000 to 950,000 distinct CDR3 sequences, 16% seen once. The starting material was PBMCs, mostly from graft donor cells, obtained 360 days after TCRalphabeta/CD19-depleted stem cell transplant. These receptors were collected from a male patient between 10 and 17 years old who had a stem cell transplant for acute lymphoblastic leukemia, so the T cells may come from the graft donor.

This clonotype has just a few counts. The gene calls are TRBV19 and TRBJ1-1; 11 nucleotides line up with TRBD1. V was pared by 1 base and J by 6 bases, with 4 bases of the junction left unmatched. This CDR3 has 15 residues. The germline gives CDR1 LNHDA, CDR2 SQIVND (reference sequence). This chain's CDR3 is CASSIGTGGAAEAFF. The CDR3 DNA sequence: TGTGCCAGTAGTATAGGGACAGGGGGCGCGGCTGAAGCTTTCTTT.

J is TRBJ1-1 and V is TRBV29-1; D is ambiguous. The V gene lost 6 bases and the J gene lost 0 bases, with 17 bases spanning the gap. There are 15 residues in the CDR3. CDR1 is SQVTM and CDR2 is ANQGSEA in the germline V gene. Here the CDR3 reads CSVTSPGSMNTEAFF. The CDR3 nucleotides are TGCAGCGTCACTTCCCCAGGCTCTATGAACACTGAAGCTTTCTTT.

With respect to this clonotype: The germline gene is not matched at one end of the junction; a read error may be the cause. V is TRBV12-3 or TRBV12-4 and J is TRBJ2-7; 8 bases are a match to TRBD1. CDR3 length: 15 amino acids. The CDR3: CVSSQDRVSPVEQYF. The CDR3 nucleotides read TGTGTCAGCAGTCAGGACAGGGTTTCCCCAGTCGAGCAGTACTTC.

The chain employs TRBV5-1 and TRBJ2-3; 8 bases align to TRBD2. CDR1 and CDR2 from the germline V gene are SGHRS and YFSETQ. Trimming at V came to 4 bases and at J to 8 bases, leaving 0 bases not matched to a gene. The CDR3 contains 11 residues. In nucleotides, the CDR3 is TGCGCCAGCAGCGCGGGAGGTACGCAGTATTTT. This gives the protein CASSAGGTQYF.

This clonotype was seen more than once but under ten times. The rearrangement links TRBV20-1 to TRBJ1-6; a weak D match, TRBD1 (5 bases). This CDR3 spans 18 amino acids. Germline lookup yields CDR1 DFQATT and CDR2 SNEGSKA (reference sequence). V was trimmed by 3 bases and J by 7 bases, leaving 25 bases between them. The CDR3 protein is CSASPRVWGDGGNSPLHF. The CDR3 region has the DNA TGCAGTGCTAGTCCCCGGGTGTGGGGTGACGGGGGAAATTCACCCCTCCACTTT.

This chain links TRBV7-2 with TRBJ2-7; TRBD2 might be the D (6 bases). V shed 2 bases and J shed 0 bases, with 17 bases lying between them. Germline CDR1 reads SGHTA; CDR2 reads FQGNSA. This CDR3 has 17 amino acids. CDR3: CASSLSQSSAISYEQYF. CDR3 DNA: TGTGCCAGCAGCTTAAGCCAATCTAGCGCGATCTCCTACGAGCAGTACTTC.

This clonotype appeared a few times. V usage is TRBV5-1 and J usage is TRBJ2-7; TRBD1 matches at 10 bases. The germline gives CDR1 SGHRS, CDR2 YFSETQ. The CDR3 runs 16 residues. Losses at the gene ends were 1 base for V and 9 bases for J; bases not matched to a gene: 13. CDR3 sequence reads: CASSLTGTGVPPAQYF. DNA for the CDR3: TGCGCCAGCAGCTTGACCGGGACAGGGGTTCCACCTGCGCAGTACTTC.

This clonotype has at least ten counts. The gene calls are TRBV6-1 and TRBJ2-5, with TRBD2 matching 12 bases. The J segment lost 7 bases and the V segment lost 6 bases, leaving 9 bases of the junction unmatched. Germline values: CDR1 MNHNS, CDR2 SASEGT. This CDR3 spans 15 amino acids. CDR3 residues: CASSNLAGGPATQYF. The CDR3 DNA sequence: TGTGCCAGCAGCAACCTAGCGGGAGGGCCGGCGACCCAGTACTTC.

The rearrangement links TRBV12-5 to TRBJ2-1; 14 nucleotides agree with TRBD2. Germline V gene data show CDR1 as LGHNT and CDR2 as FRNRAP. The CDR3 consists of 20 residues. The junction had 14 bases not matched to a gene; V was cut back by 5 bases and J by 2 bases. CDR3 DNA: TGTGCTAGTGGTCCCGACTCCGGGACTAGCGGGAGTACGACCTACAATGAGCAGTTCTTC. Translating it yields CASGPDSGTSGSTTYNEQFF.

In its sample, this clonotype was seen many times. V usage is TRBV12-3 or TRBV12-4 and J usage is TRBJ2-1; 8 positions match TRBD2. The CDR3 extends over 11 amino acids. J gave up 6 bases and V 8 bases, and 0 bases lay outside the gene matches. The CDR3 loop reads CASREGNEQFF. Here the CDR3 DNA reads TGTGCCAGCCGGGAGGGCAATGAGCAGTTCTTC.

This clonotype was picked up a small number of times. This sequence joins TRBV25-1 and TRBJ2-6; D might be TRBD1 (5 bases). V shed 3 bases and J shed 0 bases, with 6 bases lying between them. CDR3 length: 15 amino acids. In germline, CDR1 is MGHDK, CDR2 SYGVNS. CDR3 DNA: TGTGCCAGCAGTGACGACAGCTCTGGGGCCAACGTCCTGACTTTC. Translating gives CASSDDSSGANVLTF.

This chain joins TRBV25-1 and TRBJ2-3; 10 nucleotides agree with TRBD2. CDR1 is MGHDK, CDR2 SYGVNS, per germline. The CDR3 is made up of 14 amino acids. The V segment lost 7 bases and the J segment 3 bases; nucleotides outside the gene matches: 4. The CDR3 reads CASTLAGVTDTQYF. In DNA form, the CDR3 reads TGTGCCAGCACTCTAGCGGGAGTGACAGATACGCAGTATTTT.

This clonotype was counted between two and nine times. The CDR3 spells CASRVQGAEQYF. CDR3 nucleotides: TGTGCCAGCAGGGTACAGGGGGCCGAGCAGTACTTC. J is TRBJ2-7 and V is TRBV3-1; 9 bases map to TRBD1. The germline gives CDR1 LGHDT, CDR2 YNNKEL (reference sequence). J gave up 6 bases and V 6 bases, and 3 bases lay outside the gene matches. CDR3 length: 12 residues.

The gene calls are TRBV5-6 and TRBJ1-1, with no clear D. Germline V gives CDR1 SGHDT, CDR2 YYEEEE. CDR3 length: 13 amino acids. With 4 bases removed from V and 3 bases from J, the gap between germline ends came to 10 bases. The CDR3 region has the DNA TGTGCCAGCAGCCGAACAGCTTACACTGAAGCTTTCTTT. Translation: CASSRTAYTEAFF.

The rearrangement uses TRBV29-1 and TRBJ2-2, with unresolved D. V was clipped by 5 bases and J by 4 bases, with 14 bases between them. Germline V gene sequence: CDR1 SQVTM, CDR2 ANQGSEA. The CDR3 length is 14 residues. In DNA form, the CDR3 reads TGCAGCGTTTGGCCCGGGTCGGGCACCGGGGAGCTGTTTTTT. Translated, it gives CSVWPGSGTGELFF.

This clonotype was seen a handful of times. CDR3 bases: TGTGCCAGCAGCTTAAGTGGCGGGATGGCCGGGGAGCTGTTTTTT. Its translation: CASSLSGGMAGELFF. This chain joins TRBV11-3 and TRBJ2-2; tentative D call: TRBD2 (6 bases). This CDR3 has 15 residues. CDR1 and CDR2 (germline): SGHNT, YENEEA. Trimming left V 2 bases short and J 6 bases short, with 13 bases between.

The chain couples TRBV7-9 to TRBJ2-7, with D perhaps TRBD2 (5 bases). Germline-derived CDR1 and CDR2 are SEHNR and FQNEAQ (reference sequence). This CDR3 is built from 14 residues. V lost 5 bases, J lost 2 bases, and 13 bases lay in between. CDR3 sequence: CASSPKRRPYEQYF. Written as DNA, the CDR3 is TGTGCCAGCAGCCCAAAGCGGAGGCCCTACGAGCAGTACTTC.

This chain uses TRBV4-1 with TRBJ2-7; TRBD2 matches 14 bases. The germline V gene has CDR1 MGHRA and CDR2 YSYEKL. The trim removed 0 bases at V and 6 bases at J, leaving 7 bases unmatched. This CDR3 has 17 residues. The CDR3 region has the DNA TGCGCCAGCAGCCAAGAACCCGGGACTAGCGGGAGTATCGAGCAGTACTTC. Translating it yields CASSQEPGTSGSIEQYF.

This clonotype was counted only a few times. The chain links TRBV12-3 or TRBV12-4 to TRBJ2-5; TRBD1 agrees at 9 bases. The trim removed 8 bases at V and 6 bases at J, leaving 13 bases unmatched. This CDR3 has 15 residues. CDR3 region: CASSLHRDRVKTQYF. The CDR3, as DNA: TGTGCCAGCTCCCTCCACCGGGACAGGGTAAAGACCCAGTACTTC.

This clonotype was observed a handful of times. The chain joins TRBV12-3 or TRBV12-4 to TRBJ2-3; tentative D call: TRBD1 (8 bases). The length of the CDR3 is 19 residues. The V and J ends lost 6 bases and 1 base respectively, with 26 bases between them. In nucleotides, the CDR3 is TGTGCCAGCAGCCTAAACAGGGGGAAGGAGCGGGACGGCACAGATACGCAGTATTTT. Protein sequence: CASSLNRGKERDGTDTQYF.

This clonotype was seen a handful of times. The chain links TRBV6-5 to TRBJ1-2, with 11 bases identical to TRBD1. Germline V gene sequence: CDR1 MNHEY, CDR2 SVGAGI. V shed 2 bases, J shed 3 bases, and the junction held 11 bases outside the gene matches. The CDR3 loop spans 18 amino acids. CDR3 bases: TGTGCCAGCAGTTACAGTCGAGGACAGGGGGCTTTCGACTATGGCTACACCTTC. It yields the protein CASSYSRGQGAFDYGYTF.

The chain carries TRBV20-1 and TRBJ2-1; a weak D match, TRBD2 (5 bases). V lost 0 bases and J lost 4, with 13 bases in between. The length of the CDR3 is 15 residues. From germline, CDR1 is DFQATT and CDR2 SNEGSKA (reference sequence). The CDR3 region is CSARDGLTRYNEQFF. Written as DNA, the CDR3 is TGCAGTGCTAGAGATGGGTTAACTAGATACAATGAGCAGTTCTTC.

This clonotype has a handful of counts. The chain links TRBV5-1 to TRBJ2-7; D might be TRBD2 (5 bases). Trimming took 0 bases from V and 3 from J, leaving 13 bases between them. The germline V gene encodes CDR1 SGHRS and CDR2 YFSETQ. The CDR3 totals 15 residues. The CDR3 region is CASSLASTGYYEQYF. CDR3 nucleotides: TGCGCCAGCAGCTTGGCCTCGACGGGGTACTACGAGCAGTACTTC.

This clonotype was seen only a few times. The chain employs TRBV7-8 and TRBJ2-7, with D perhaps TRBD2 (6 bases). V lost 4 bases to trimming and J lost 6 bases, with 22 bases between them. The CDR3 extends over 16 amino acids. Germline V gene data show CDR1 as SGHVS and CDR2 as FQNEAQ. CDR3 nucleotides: TGTGCCAGCAGCTCGCCGTACGGGACTTTACCCCTCGAGCAGTACTTC. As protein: CASSSPYGTLPLEQYF.

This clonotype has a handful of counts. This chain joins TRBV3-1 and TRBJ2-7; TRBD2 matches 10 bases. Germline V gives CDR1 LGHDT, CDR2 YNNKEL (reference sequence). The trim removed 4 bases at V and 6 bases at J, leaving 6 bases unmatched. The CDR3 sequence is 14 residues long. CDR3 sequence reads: CASSRTSGPGEQYF. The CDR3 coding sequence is TGTGCCAGCAGCCGGACTAGCGGCCCTGGCGAGCAGTACTTC.